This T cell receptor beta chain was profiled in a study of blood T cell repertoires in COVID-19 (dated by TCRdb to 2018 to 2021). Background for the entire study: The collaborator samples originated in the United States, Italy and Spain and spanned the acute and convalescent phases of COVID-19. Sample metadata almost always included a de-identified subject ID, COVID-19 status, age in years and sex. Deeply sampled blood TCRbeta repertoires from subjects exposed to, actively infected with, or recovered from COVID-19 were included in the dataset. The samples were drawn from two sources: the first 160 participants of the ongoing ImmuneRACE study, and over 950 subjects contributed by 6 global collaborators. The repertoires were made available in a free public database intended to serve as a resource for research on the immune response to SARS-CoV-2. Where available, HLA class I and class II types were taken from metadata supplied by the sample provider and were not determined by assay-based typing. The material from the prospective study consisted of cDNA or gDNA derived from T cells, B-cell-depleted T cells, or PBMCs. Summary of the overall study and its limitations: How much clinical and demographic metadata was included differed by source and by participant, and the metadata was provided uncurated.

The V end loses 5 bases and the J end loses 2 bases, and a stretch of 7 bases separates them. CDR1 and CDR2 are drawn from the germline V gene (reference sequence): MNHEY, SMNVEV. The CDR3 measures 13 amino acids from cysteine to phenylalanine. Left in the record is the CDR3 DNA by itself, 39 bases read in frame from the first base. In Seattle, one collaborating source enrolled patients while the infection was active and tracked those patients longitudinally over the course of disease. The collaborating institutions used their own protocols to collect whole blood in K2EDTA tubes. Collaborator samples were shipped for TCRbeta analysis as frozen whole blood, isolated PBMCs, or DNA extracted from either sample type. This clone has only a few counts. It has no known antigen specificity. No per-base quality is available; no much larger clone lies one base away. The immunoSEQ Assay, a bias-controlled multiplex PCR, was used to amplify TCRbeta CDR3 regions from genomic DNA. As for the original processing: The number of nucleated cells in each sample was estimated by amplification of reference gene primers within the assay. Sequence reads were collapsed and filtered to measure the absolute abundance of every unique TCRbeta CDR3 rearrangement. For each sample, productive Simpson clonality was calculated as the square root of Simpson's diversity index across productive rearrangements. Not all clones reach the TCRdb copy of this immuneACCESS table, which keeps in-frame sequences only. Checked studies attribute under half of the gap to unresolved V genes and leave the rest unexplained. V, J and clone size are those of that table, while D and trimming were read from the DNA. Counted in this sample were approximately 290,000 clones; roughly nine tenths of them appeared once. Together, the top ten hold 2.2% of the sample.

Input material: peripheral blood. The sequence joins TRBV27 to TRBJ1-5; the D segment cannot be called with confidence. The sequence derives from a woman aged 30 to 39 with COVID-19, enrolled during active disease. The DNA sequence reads TGTGCCAGCAGTCGGGGTGGCAATCAGCCCCAGCATTTT. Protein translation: CASSRGGNQPQHF.